Each of the 18 T cell receptor beta chains below was sequenced from the same sample in a study of breast tumors, draining lymph nodes, adjacent tissues (dated by TCRdb to the mid-2010s). Libraries were constructed by multiplex PCR. Sequenced on an Illumina HiSeq 2000. TCRdb reprocessing: public reads trimmed at Q25 with fastp, clones called with MiXCR, in-frame beta chains kept. Under each unique CDR3 protein, matching rows form one entry showing the most common genes and DNA. The sample table holds 250,000 or so distinct CDR3 sequences, of which over 30% were seen once. The ten largest clonotypes hold more than 0.85% of the sample. The lymph node samples were taken from the axillary draining lymph nodes of breast cancer patients. The sequencing input was axillary lymph node tissue. All receptors derive from a female donor with breast cancer. Some clones in this sample may be carry-over from other donors' samples.

This clonotype was detected many times. This chain joins TRBV15 and TRBJ2-6; D remains unclear. The V gene's germline CDR1 is LNHNV and CDR2 YYDKDF (reference sequence). There are 13 residues in the CDR3. Trimming took 5 bases from V and 0 from J, leaving 2 bases between them. The CDR3 sequence: CATSPSGANVLTF. The CDR3 region has the DNA TGTGCCACCAGCCCCTCTGGGGCCAACGTCCTGACTTTC.

A few counts support this clonotype. Possible read error: a much larger clone is one base away. The final CDR3 position lacks the conserved phenylalanine or tryptophan, pointing to a likely read error. The rearrangement uses TRBV7-9 and TRBJ2-7, with D possibly TRBD2 on 5 matching bases. Trimming shortened V by 3 bases and J by 5 bases, and 14 bases separated the two germline ends. Germline V gives CDR1 SEHNR, CDR2 FQNEAQ (reference sequence). The CDR3 length is 14 residues. CDR3 residues: CASSFITDGDEQYL. The CDR3 coding sequence is TGTGCCAGCAGCTTCATAACAGACGGGGACGAGCAGTACCTC.

This clonotype showed up many times. CDR3 DNA sequence: TGTGCCAGCAGTTACGGGGTAGCGGGAGGGCCCACCGGGGAGCTGTTTTTT. As protein: CASSYGVAGGPTGELFF. This chain uses TRBV6-6 with TRBJ2-2; TRBD2 matches at 11 bases. The germline CDR1 and CDR2 sequences are MNHNY and SVGAGI (reference sequence). The CDR3 is 17 amino acids. After removal of 2 bases from V and 4 bases from J, the junction contained 6 bases not matched to a gene.

As to this clonotype: A much bigger clone sits one base away, suggesting this may be a read error. This chain uses TRBV7-9 with TRBJ2-5, with 7 bases fitting TRBD2. The CDR3 sequence is 11 residues long. CDR1 is SEHNR, CDR2 FQNEAQ, per germline (reference sequence). The trim removed 7 bases at V and 9 bases at J, leaving 5 bases unmatched. The CDR3 loop is CASTREEAQYF. DNA of the CDR3: TGTGCCAGCACCCGGGAGGAGGCCCAGTACTTC.

As regards this clonotype: A much more abundant neighbour one base away suggests this may be a read error. The V and J genes are TRBV5-5 and TRBJ2-7; D tentatively fits TRBD1 or TRBD2 (5 bases each). V was clipped by 1 base and J by 6 bases, with 8 bases between them. The CDR3 totals 12 residues. CDR1 and CDR2 from the germline V gene are SGHKS and YYEKEE (reference sequence). The CDR3 loop reads CASSLLGTEQYF. DNA for the CDR3: TGTGCCAGCAGCTTGTTGGGGACCGAGCAGTACTTC. The full variable domain, in which reference TRBV5-5 and TRBJ2-7 provide the parts outside the CDR3, is DAGVTQSPTHLIKTRGQQVTLRCSPISGHKSVSWYQQVLGQGPQFIFQYYEKEERGRGNFPDRFSARQFPNYSSELNVNALLLGDSALYLCASSLLGTEQYFGPGTRLTVT.

The sample holds a few counts of this clonotype. The rearrangement links TRBV6-5 to TRBJ2-1; 8 bases are a match to TRBD2. The CDR3 has 15 residues. The trim removed 7 bases at V and 4 bases at J, leaving 9 bases unmatched. Per the germline V gene, CDR1 is MNHEY and CDR2 is SVGAGI. DNA for the CDR3: TGTGCCAGCAACCCAAGCGGGGGTCTGTACAATGAGCAGTTCTTC. It yields the protein CASNPSGGLYNEQFF.

At least ten counts were recorded for this clonotype. The rearrangement uses TRBV20-1 and TRBJ1-6, with a possible D match to TRBD1 (6 bases). Trimming took 2 bases from V and 9 from J, leaving 17 bases between them. This CDR3 contains 15 residues. Germline V gene data show CDR1 as DFQATT and CDR2 as SNEGSKA (reference sequence). The CDR3 here is CSARWTTGTSSPLHF. The CDR3 bases are TGCAGTGCTAGATGGACTACAGGGACGAGTTCACCCCTCCACTTT.

This clonotype was detected ten times or more. V and J are TRBV19 and TRBJ1-5; D may be TRBD1 (5 bases). This CDR3 spans 16 amino acids. Germline assignment: CDR1 LNHDA and CDR2 SQIVND (reference sequence). Between the trimmed V and J ends, which lost 3 bases and 4 bases, there was a span of 16 bases. DNA of the CDR3: TGTGCCAGTAGTATCTTAGGGGTGGGGAAAAATCAGCCCCAGCATTTT. It is translated as CASSILGVGKNQPQHF.

Ten or more counts support this clonotype. The gene calls are TRBV6-4 and TRBJ2-3; TRBD2 agrees at 7 bases. The CDR3 contains 16 residues. CDR1 is MRHNA, CDR2 SNTAGT, per germline. Trimming took 0 bases from V and 2 from J; bases not matched to a gene: 5. CDR3 protein: CASSDSPTSDTDTQYF. CDR3 DNA sequence: TGTGCCAGCAGTGACTCGCCTACTAGCGACACAGATACGCAGTATTTT.

The V call is TRBV28, the J call TRBJ2-1; D is unresolved. This CDR3 region has 13 residues. V dropped 2 bases and J dropped 14 bases, with 16 bases sitting between them. Germline V gene sequence: CDR1 MDHEN, CDR2 SYDVKM. The CDR3 nucleotides are TGTGCCAGCAGTTTAGTGCAACCTCCAACAAAGTTCTTC. Protein product: CASSLVQPPTKFF.

For this clonotype: With a much larger clone just one base away, this may be a read error. The chain uses TRBV10-3 and TRBJ2-2, with TRBD2 identical over 9 bases. CDR1 is ENHRY, CDR2 SYGVKD, per germline. The CDR3 has 16 amino acids. This CDR3 reads CATSESAGGNTGELFF. In DNA form, the CDR3 reads TGTGCCACCAGTGAGTCAGCGGGAGGCAACACCGGGGAGCTGTTTTTT.

The V gene is TRBV2, the J gene TRBJ2-3; unclear D gene. Germline CDR1 and CDR2: SNHLY and FYNNEI. The CDR3 has 12 residues. For the CDR3, the DNA is TGTGCTCCGATAATCCCCACAGATACGCAGTATTTT. Amino acids: CAPIIPTDTQYF.

This clonotype was seen many times. V gene TRBV4-1 combines with J gene TRBJ2-3; 10 nucleotides align to TRBD2. The germline V gene encodes CDR1 MGHRA and CDR2 YSYEKL. The CDR3 totals 17 residues. V lost 7 bases, J lost 6 bases, and 16 bases stayed unmatched. In nucleotides, the CDR3 is TGCGCCAGCACCCCGGGCCGGACTAGCGGTGCTGGGGATACGCAGTATTTT. It codes for CASTPGRTSGAGDTQYF.

J is TRBJ1-6 and V is TRBV29-1; 8 nucleotides line up with TRBD1. Germline CDR1 reads SQVTM; CDR2 reads ANQGSEA. CDR3 length: 12 residues. V was clipped by 8 bases and J by 13 bases; unmatched bases: 10. CDR3 region: CSSVGQVSPLHF. The CDR3 DNA follows: TGCAGCTCCGTGGGACAGGTATCGCCCCTCCACTTT.

Comments on this clonotype: A much larger clone differs from this one at a single base, so this may be a read error. V usage is TRBV5-4 and J usage is TRBJ2-7, with TRBD2 matching over 8 bases. There are 15 residues in the CDR3. Germline V gene sequence: CDR1 SGHNT, CDR2 YYREEE (reference sequence). In DNA, the CDR3 is TGTGCCGGCAGCCCCGGGACTAGGTACGTCTACGAGCAGTACTTC. The encoded protein is CAGSPGTRYVYEQYF. Complete variable domain (other parts from reference TRBV5-4 and TRBJ2-7): ETGVTQSPTHLIKTRGQQVTLRCSSQSGHNTVSWYQQALGQGPQFIFQYYREEENGRGNFPPRFSGLQFPNYSSELNVNALELDDSALYLCAGSPGTRYVYEQYFGPGTRLTVT.

In regard to this clonotype: A much more abundant neighbour one base away suggests this may be a read error. V usage is TRBV5-1 and J usage is TRBJ2-7; D is possibly TRBD1 or TRBD2 (6 bases each). Germline lookup yields CDR1 SGHRS and CDR2 YFSETQ. The CDR3 runs to 14 residues. The CDR3 DNA follows: TGTGCCACCAAGGGGGGCAGCCCTACCTACGAGCAGTACTTC. It specifies CATKGGSPTYEQYF.

This clonotype was observed a handful of times. The rearrangement uses TRBV18 and TRBJ1-5, with a tentative D call TRBD1 (5 bases). V gave up 3 bases and J gave up 1 base, with 13 bases separating them. The CDR3 length is 16 residues. Germline V gene lookup returns CDR1 KGHSH and CDR2 LQKENI. In DNA form, the CDR3 reads TGTGCCAGCTCACCGGGGGGGAAGGGAAGCAATCAGCCCCAGCATTTT. It translates to CASSPGGKGSNQPQHF.

This clonotype has ten or more counts. The J gene is TRBJ2-2, the V gene TRBV2, with TRBD2 matching 14 bases. Germline V CDR1 and CDR2: SNHLY, FYNNEI. V shed 7 bases and J 7 bases; nucleotides not matched to a gene: 5. This CDR3 contains 15 residues. CDR3: CASKGLAGDVGELFF. In DNA, the CDR3 is TGTGCCAGCAAGGGACTAGCGGGAGACGTCGGGGAGCTGTTTTTT.